This T cell receptor (beta chain) was sequenced for a study of blood T cell repertoires in COVID-19. The overall study: The study drew acute and convalescent COVID-19 samples from the United States, Italy and Spain. The analysed material was cDNA or gDNA that came from T cells, B-cell-depleted T cells, or PBMCs.

Germline values: CDR1 SNHLY, CDR2 FYNNEI. The trim removed 4 bases at V and 5 bases at J, leaving 6 bases unmatched. This CDR3 region has 14 residues. Libraries were prepared by immunoSEQ multiplex PCR; TCRdb keeps only in-frame clonotypes and omits some of them. This table holds 400,000 to 450,000 clones, roughly 87% found once. Participant reports of clinical history set cohort assignment. Sequencing was performed on PBMCs or T cells enriched from blood (not recorded which). This sequence originates from a man between 18 and 35 years old who had recovered from COVID-19. The gene calls are TRBV2 and TRBJ2-7; 9 nucleotides match TRBD2. For the CDR3, the DNA is TGTGCCAGCAGTGTCCCGGGACTAGCCAACGAGCAGTACTTC. Encoded protein: CASSVPGLANEQYF.